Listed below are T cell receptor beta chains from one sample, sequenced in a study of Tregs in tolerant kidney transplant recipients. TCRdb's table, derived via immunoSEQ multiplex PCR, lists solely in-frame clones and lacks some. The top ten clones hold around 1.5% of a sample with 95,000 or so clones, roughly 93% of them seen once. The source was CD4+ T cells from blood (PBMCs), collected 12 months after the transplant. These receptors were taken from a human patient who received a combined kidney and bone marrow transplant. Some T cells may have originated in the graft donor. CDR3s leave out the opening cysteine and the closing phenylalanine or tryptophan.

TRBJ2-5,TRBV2,ASSEAGGIGTQY
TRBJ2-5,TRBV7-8,ASSLQLAEETQY
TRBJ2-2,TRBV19,ASMWTRSGELF
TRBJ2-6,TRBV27,ATRPWGDGANVLT
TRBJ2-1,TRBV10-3,ATTLAGEYNEQF
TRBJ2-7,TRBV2,ASRTRSYEQY
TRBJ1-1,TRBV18,ASSSTTGRGTEAF
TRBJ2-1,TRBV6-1,ASSELTGGGYNEQF
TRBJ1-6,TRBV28,ASTPGGSLPLH
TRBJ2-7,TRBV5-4,ASSPNAGTGGYEQY